The rows below give T cell receptor beta chains drawn from one sample of a study of cytomegalovirus exposure and HLA in healthy donors. Measured with immunoSEQ multiplex PCR; TCRdb has only the in-frame clones, and not every one. The table has approximately 150,000 clones, 75% to 80% seen once. The sample consisted of PBMCs. The source is a woman aged 40 to 50 in good health and CMV-seropositive. CDR3s include the opening cysteine and the closing phenylalanine or tryptophan. A D gene is named only where the DNA matches it firmly. The size field is filled for only some rows; it gives once, few, many or a size class.

v_gene,d_gene,abundance,j_gene,CDR3aa,CDR3nt
TRBV5-4,.,.,TRBJ2-2,CASSSRDTNTGELFF,TGTGCCAGCAGCTCCCGGGACACGAACACCGGGGAGCTGTTTTTT
TRBV5-6,TRBD1,.,TRBJ1-5,CASSRRGTVNQPQHF,TGTGCCAGCAGTAGAAGAGGGACAGTCAATCAGCCCCAGCATTTT
TRBV29-1,.,few,TRBJ2-5,CSVGNRARETQYF,TGCAGCGTTGGGAACAGGGCTCGAGAGACCCAGTACTTC
TRBV7-2,TRBD1,.,TRBJ2-7,CASSGSRQGTYEQYF,TGTGCCAGCAGCGGTTCGAGACAGGGGACCTACGAGCAGTACTTC
TRBV6-5,TRBD1,.,TRBJ2-7,CASSRGQTFYEQYF,TGTGCCAGCAGCAGGGGACAGACCTTCTACGAGCAGTACTTC
TRBV11-3,.,once,TRBJ2-7,CASSLNSYEQYF,TGTGCCAGCAGCCTAAACTCCTACGAGCAGTACTTC
TRBV6-1,.,.,TRBJ2-7,CASSPVGHLSYEQYF,TGTGCCAGCAGTCCCGTAGGACACCTCTCCTACGAGCAGTACTTC
TRBV9,TRBD2,few,TRBJ2-1,CASSVVAGAYNEQFF,TGTGCCAGCAGCGTAGTAGCGGGGGCCTACAATGAGCAGTTCTTC
TRBV28,.,.,TRBJ1-5,CASSPGTRGNQPQHF,TGTGCCAGCAGCCCAGGGACTCGGGGCAATCAGCCCCAGCATTTT
TRBV20-1,.,.,TRBJ2-2,CSAFVTGELFF,TGCAGTGCCTTTGTCACCGGGGAGCTGTTTTTT
TRBV7-9,TRBD2,.,TRBJ2-1,CASFSGGNEQFF,TGTGCCAGCTTTAGCGGGGGAAATGAGCAGTTCTTC
TRBV30,.,.,TRBJ1-1,CAWSVRSEAFF,TGTGCCTGGAGTGTACGGTCTGAAGCTTTCTTT
TRBV19,TRBD2,.,TRBJ2-7,CASAGTSRYEQYF,TGTGCCAGCGCCGGGACTAGCCGTTACGAGCAGTACTTC
TRBV6-5,.,few,TRBJ1-6,CASRRDLNSPLHF,TGTGCCAGCAGGAGGGATCTAAATTCACCCCTCCACTTT
TRBV11-2,.,.,TRBJ2-1,CASRAAQNEQFF,TGTGCCAGCAGGGCTGCCCAAAATGAGCAGTTCTTC
TRBV2,TRBD1,.,TRBJ1-4,CASSDVGQPNEKLFF,TGTGCCAGCAGTGACGTGGGACAGCCTAATGAAAAACTGTTTTTT
TRBV6-6,TRBD1,.,TRBJ1-1,CASSAKGQGGNTEAFF,TGTGCCAGCAGTGCAAAGGGACAGGGGGGTAACACTGAAGCTTTCTTT
TRBV2,.,.,TRBJ1-1,CASRPGTTTQNTEAFF,TGTGCCAGCAGACCCGGGACAACAACCCAGAACACTGAAGCTTTCTTT
TRBV18,.,few,TRBJ1-1,CASSPGTGIATEAFF,TGTGCCAGCTCACCGGGAACAGGTATTGCCACTGAAGCTTTCTTT
TRBV11-2,TRBD2,.,TRBJ2-7,CASSRTLAGADEQYF,TGTGCCAGCAGCCGGACGCTAGCGGGAGCGGACGAGCAGTACTTC
TRBV28,TRBD2,.,TRBJ2-7,CASTGLAGGFFSYEQYF,TGTGCCAGCACCGGACTAGCGGGAGGATTCTTTTCCTACGAGCAGTACTTC
TRBV29-1,TRBD2,.,TRBJ2-5,CSARRTGGSRETQYF,TGCAGCGCCCGTCGAACGGGAGGGTCTAGAGAGACCCAGTACTTC
TRBV14,TRBD1,.,TRBJ2-3,CASSQDRGIRADTQYF,TGTGCCAGCAGCCAGGACAGGGGGATAAGGGCAGATACGCAGTATTTT
TRBV13,TRBD2,.,TRBJ2-1,CASSFRTSGYNEQFF,TGTGCCAGCAGCTTCCGGACTAGCGGATACAATGAGCAGTTCTTC
TRBV28,.,.,TRBJ2-5,CASRPHRSQETQYF,TGTGCCAGCAGGCCCCACCGGAGTCAGGAGACCCAGTACTTC